The entry that follows covers one T cell receptor (beta chain) sequence. Its antigen is still unknown. cDNA came from roughly 0.53 to 1 ug RNA primed by random hexamers. It was immunoSEQ multiplex PCR that amplified TCR beta CDR3 across 54 Vbeta and 13 Jbeta. One entry per CDR3 protein, called by TCRdb with MiXCR from the immunoSEQ multiplex PCR reads. The sample shows under 200,000 distinct CDR3 sequences, roughly 90% of them seen only once. These data are taken from a study of CD8 T cells in Susac syndrome. General study findings and limits: The study recognized that the number of individuals in its TCR sequencing and HLA analysis was relatively small.

Germline V CDR1 and CDR2: DFQATT, SNEGSKA (reference sequence). The V and J ends lost 2 bases and 5 bases, in that order; junction bases with no gene match: 10. The CDR3 totals 15 residues. Sequencing of TCR beta was undertaken in CD8+ and CD4+ T cells derived from blood. The sequenced sample was CD4+ T cells from PBMCs. The sequence was collected from a human donor with Susac syndrome. The chain carries TRBV20-1 and TRBJ2-5; the match to TRBD2 covers 8 bases. The chain's CDR3 is CSARSSQRGRETQYF. The CDR3 coding sequence is TGCAGTGCTAGATCCTCCCAGCGGGGGCGCGAGACCCAGTACTTC.